What follows describes a single TCR beta chain. Antigen: not known. Libraries of TRB cDNA were made by 5' RACE and carried UMIs. With the 5' RACE reads reprocessed, TCRdb shows one record per CDR3 protein and no DNA. The table for this sample gives just under 90,000 distinct CDR3 sequences. The data originate from a study of CXCR3-negative and CXCR3-positive naive CD8 T cells. Whole-study results and caveats: Sequencing showed both naive subsets with comparably high diversity, and memory CD8+ cells much lower. TRBV-TRBJ usage was alike in naive CXCR3-negative and CXCR3-positive cells but differed in memory cells. Compared with CXCR3-negative naive cells, CXCR3-positive naive cells showed more hydrophobic TRB CDR3s.

Germline values: CDR1 SQVTM, CDR2 ANQGSEA. The CDR3 sequence is 15 residues long. Triplicate roughly 270,000-cell sorts were made of each CD8+ T cell subset. This receptor was identified in a human donor in good health. Some clones in this sample may be carry-over from other donors' samples. The specimen sequenced was naive CXCR3+ CD8+ T cells from blood. As for subset: CD45RO-CCR7+CD27+CD95- naive CD8+ T cells expressing CXCR3 (TNR3+). The chain is built from TRBV29-1 and TRBJ2-7; with no DNA, the TCRdb D assignment of TRBD1 cannot be verified. The CDR3 protein is CSVEGTEESSYEQYF.